Below, 20 T cell receptor beta chains from the same sample are listed, as sequenced in a study of OX40 agonist ivuxolimab in advanced cancers. Libraries were prepared through the immunoSEQ multiplex PCR assay. What TCRdb holds here is the immuneACCESS table cut down to in-frame rearrangements. Part of the clones is not present; checked against another copy, under half of the missing clones reflect an unresolved V gene, and the others are unexplained. The sample table lists roughly 70,000 clones, around 89% of them with a count of one. Under 0.65% of the sample comes from the top ten. Sample: CD4+ or CD8+ T cells sorted from blood, taken in a trial of the OX40 agonist ivuxolimab. The receptors stem from an adult with an advanced solid tumor such as melanoma, head and neck, liver or kidney cancer.

V and J are TRBV6-6 and TRBJ1-1; 8 bases align to TRBD1. V gave up 6 bases and J gave up 6 bases; unmatched junction bases: 9. The CDR3 totals 14 residues. Germline-derived CDR1 and CDR2 are MNHNY and SVGAGI (reference sequence). CDR3 coding DNA: TGTGCCAGCAGAACCACAGGGGGATATGCTGAAGCTTTCTTT. This gives the protein CASRTTGGYAEAFF.

This clone appeared once. V and J are TRBV5-5 and TRBJ1-1; 8 bases fit TRBD1. The germline V gene encodes CDR1 SGHKS and CDR2 YYEKEE (reference sequence). This CDR3 spans 13 amino acids. Losses at the gene ends were 2 bases for V and 7 bases for J; bases not matched to a gene: 4. The CDR3 region has the DNA TGTGCCAGCAGCTTTCCAGGGGGCTTTGAAGCTTTCTTT. This gives the protein CASSFPGGFEAFF. The whole variable domain, remainder taken from reference TRBV5-5 and TRBJ1-1, is DAGVTQSPTHLIKTRGQQVTLRCSPISGHKSVSWYQQVLGQGPQFIFQYYEKEERGRGNFPDRFSARQFPNYSSELNVNALLLGDSALYLCASSFPGGFEAFFGQGTRLTVV.

J is TRBJ2-5 and V is TRBV28; TRBD2 matches 9 bases. The CDR3 has 17 amino acids. CDR1 is MDHEN and CDR2 is SYDVKM in the germline V gene. With 7 bases clipped from V and 7 bases from J, the junction kept 19 bases outside the gene matches. DNA for the CDR3: TGTGCCAGCACCGAGGGGCCCGGGACTAGCTCTTCAGTGACCCAGTACTTC. This codes for CASTEGPGTSSSVTQYF.

This clone was counted a single time. The chain employs TRBV5-8 and TRBJ1-5; TRBD1 matches 7 bases. Germline V gives CDR1 SGHTS, CDR2 YDEGEE. The trim removed 4 bases at V and 6 bases at J, leaving 7 bases unmatched. The CDR3 has 14 residues. Here the CDR3 DNA reads TGTGCCAGCAGCCCAGGGACAGAAAGTCAGCCCCAGCATTTT. The encoded protein is CASSPGTESQPQHF.

This chain connects TRBV5-1 to TRBJ2-6, with 10 bases lining up with TRBD1. V lost 0 bases to trimming and J lost 1 base; unmatched junction nucleotides: 4. CDR3 size: 18 residues. CDR1 is SGHRS and CDR2 is YFSETQ in the germline V gene. This CDR3 reads CASSLVWTGGSGANVLTF. The CDR3 DNA reads as TGCGCCAGCAGCTTGGTATGGACAGGGGGTTCTGGGGCCAACGTCCTGACTTTC.

This chain joins TRBV18 and TRBJ2-7, with D perhaps being TRBD1 or TRBD2 (5 bases each). V was pared by 3 bases and J by 9 bases, with 24 bases between. The CDR3 runs 16 residues. CDR1 is KGHSH and CDR2 is LQKENI in the germline V gene. The CDR3 spells CASSPMPGTEINVQYF. The CDR3 DNA reads as TGTGCCAGCTCACCTATGCCAGGGACCGAGATTAATGTGCAGTACTTC. The entire variable domain, with the rest obtained from reference TRBV18 and TRBJ2-7, is as follows: NAGVMQNPRHLVRRRGQEARLRCSPMKGHSHVYWYRQLPEEGLKFMVYLQKENIIDESGMPKERFSAEFPKEGPSILRIQQVVRGDSAAYFCASSPMPGTEINVQYFGPGTRLTVT.

The V gene is TRBV19, the J gene TRBJ1-5; the D gene is possibly TRBD1 (5 bases). Germline assignment: CDR1 LNHDA and CDR2 SQIVND (reference sequence). Trimming removed 2 bases from V and 4 bases from J, with 18 bases in between. The length of the CDR3 is 17 residues. The CDR3 sequence: CASSILAGEAINQPQHF. Written as DNA, the CDR3 is TGTGCCAGTAGTATATTAGCGGGGGAGGCTATAAATCAGCCCCAGCATTTT.

The chain joins TRBV10-3 to TRBJ2-1, with TRBD1 matching over 8 bases. V shed 11 bases and J 5 bases; nucleotides not matched to a gene: 8. The CDR3 is 13 residues long. CDR1 is ENHRY, CDR2 SYGVKD, per germline. CDR3 bases: TGTGCCGCTACAGGGGGTAGTAACAATGAGCAGTTCTTC. Residues: CAATGGSNNEQFF.

The V gene is TRBV27, the J gene TRBJ1-2; D is perhaps TRBD1 (5 bases). CDR3 length: 15 residues. Germline lookup yields CDR1 MNHEY and CDR2 SMNVEV (reference sequence). The V gene lost 6 bases and the J gene lost 2 bases, with 16 bases spanning the gap. CDR3 in amino acids: CASSWAGRGNYGYTF. Written as DNA, the CDR3 is TGTGCCAGCAGCTGGGCGGGGCGGGGAAACTATGGCTACACCTTC.

In this sample, this clone turned up a few times. V usage is TRBV18 and J usage is TRBJ2-3, with TRBD2 identical over 13 bases. The CDR3 runs 15 residues. Unmatched junction bases numbered 3, after V lost 5 bases and J lost 4 bases. Germline CDR1 KGHSH, CDR2 LQKENI. CDR3 loop: CASSRTSGSADTQYF. In nucleotides, the CDR3 is TGTGCCAGCTCAAGGACTAGCGGGAGTGCAGATACGCAGTATTTT.

The V call is TRBV28, the J call TRBJ2-3; 8 bases map to TRBD2. Germline assignment: CDR1 MDHEN and CDR2 SYDVKM. This CDR3 has 13 amino acids. V gave up 10 bases and J gave up 2 bases; unmatched junction bases: 5. The DNA for the CDR3 is TGTGCCATCTTAGCGGGGAACACAGATACGCAGTATTTT. Translating gives CAILAGNTDTQYF. The variable domain in full, with the rest retrieved from reference TRBV28 and TRBJ2-3, is DVKVTQSSRYLVKRTGEKVFLECVQDMDHENMFWYRQDPGLGLRLIYFSYDVKMKEKGDIPEGYSVSREKKERFSLILESASTNQTSMYLCAILAGNTDTQYFGPGTRLTVL.

This chain uses TRBV6-6 with TRBJ2-1, with TRBD2 identical over 14 bases. Germline V gene lookup returns CDR1 MNHNY and CDR2 SVGAGI (reference sequence). The junction had 12 bases not matched to a gene; V was cut back by 10 bases and J by 10 bases. The CDR3 length is 15 residues. CDR3 region: CAIKTGLAGVGEQFF. CDR3 nucleotides: TGTGCCATTAAAACGGGACTAGCGGGAGTAGGAGAGCAGTTCTTC.

The chain combines TRBV5-6 with TRBJ2-3; 10 nucleotides line up with TRBD1. The ends lost 3 bases at V and 7 bases at J; junction bases unmatched: 5. There are 14 residues in the CDR3. Germline V gene sequence: CDR1 SGHDT, CDR2 YYEEEE. The CDR3 sequence: CASSSTGGGNTQYF. For the CDR3, the DNA is TGTGCCAGCAGCTCGACAGGGGGCGGGAATACGCAGTATTTT.

The genes are TRBV6-6 and TRBJ2-5, with TRBD1 identical over 12 bases. The CDR3 runs 16 residues. V shed 5 bases, J shed 5 bases, and the junction held 9 bases outside the gene matches. Germline V gene data show CDR1 as MNHNY and CDR2 as SVGAGI (reference sequence). CDR3 sequence reads: CASSPGQGASGETQYF. CDR3 DNA: TGTGCCAGCAGTCCGGGACAGGGGGCGTCCGGCGAGACCCAGTACTTC.

The chain uses TRBV6-1 and TRBJ1-2; D is perhaps TRBD1 (6 bases). The germline V gene encodes CDR1 MNHNS and CDR2 SASEGT. Trimming shortened V by 1 base and J by 2 bases, and 17 bases separated the two germline ends. This CDR3 has 17 amino acids. CDR3 loop: CASSEVIMGQGNYGYTF. Written as DNA, the CDR3 is TGTGCCAGCAGTGAAGTCATCATGGGGCAGGGGAACTATGGCTACACCTTC.

This clone was counted a few times. CDR3 loop: CASSQVTGRTYNEQFF. CDR3 nucleotides: TGCGCCAGCAGCCAAGTGACCGGGAGGACTTACAATGAGCAGTTCTTC. This chain uses TRBV4-1 with TRBJ2-1; 7 nucleotides line up with TRBD2. The V and J ends lost 1 base and 4 bases, in that order; junction bases with no gene match: 7. This CDR3 region has 16 residues. Germline CDR1 reads MGHRA; CDR2 reads YSYEKL.

The rearrangement uses TRBV5-1 and TRBJ1-2; TRBD1 matches 8 bases. The trim removed 4 bases at V and 4 bases at J, leaving 6 bases unmatched. CDR3 length: 14 amino acids. Germline loops: CDR1 SGHRS, CDR2 YFSETQ. CDR3 nucleotide sequence: TGCGCCAGCAGCCCCACGGGACAGGCCTATGGCTACACCTTC. Amino acids: CASSPTGQAYGYTF.

The rearrangement uses TRBV29-1 and TRBJ2-3; D ambiguous. The V gene's germline CDR1 is SQVTM and CDR2 ANQGSEA. V lost 3 bases and J lost 3, with 7 bases in between. The length of the CDR3 is 12 residues. This chain's CDR3 is CSVDGSTDTQYF. Written as DNA, the CDR3 is TGCAGCGTTGATGGAAGTACAGATACGCAGTATTTT.

CDR3 residues: CASRLTGAGELFF. The CDR3 DNA is TGTGCCAGCAGGCTCACAGGGGCCGGGGAGCTGTTTTTT. The V call is TRBV6-5, the J call TRBJ2-2; TRBD1 matches at 7 bases. The CDR3 is 13 amino acids. Trimming removed 6 bases from V and 6 bases from J; junction bases left unmatched: 4. Looked up from germline, CDR1 is MNHEY and CDR2 is SVGAGI.

The chain recombines TRBV5-1 with TRBJ2-1; D is undetermined. The V gene lost 1 base and the J gene lost 4 bases, with 9 bases spanning the gap. The CDR3 loop spans 14 amino acids. Germline V gene data show CDR1 as SGHRS and CDR2 as YFSETQ. CDR3 amino acids: CASSLSRVYNEQFF. The CDR3 DNA is TGCGCCAGCAGCTTGAGTAGGGTTTACAATGAGCAGTTCTTC.